Described below is a single T cell receptor (beta chain) sequence and its context. Its target is not known. V lost 0 bases, J lost 0 bases, and 6 bases lay in between. Germline values: CDR1 WNHNN, CDR2 SYGVQD (reference sequence). There are 15 residues in the CDR3. The data derive from a study of circulating and synovial CD4+ cells in juvenile arthritis. The table came from immunoSEQ multiplex PCR; TCRdb's copy has only in-frame clones and leaves some out. The sample lists around 31,000 clones; about 95% were seen once. Whole-study results and caveats: T cell genome counts differed by at least an order of magnitude between CPL and CD4 samples.

What was sequenced was CD4+ T cells from blood. The chain combines TRBV10-1 with TRBJ1-3; tentatively, D is TRBD1 (5 bases). The source is a human donor with juvenile idiopathic arthritis. The DNA of the CDR3 is TGCGCCAGCAGTGAGTCGGGGGGCTCTGGAAACACCATATATTTT. This encodes CASSESGGSGNTIYF.